This T cell receptor (beta chain) came from a study of T cells in Graves' hyperthyroidism and ophthalmopathy. The table lists this clonotype with a few counts. Antigen specificity is unknown. Study-wide results and limits: Before onset, ophthalmopathy was predicted by the model a median 6.5 months earlier. Blood also carried most thyroid clonotypes expanded above 0.001. Ophthalmopathy was distinguished from stable hyperthyroidism by 13 V-J signatures.

RNA transcripts served as the template for amplifying TCR beta CDR3 regions. In the first-round RT-PCR of the TCR CDR3, the HTBI primer set was used. TCRdb independently ran MiXCR on the multiplex PCR reads; one entry per CDR3 protein. The repertoire includes some 380,000 distinct CDR3 sequences, approximately 12% of them detected once, and less than 25% sits in the top ten. V trimming: 4 bases; J trimming: 7 bases; junction bases outside the gene matches: 7. CDR3 length: 14 amino acids. Germline CDR1 SEHNR, CDR2 FQNEAQ (reference sequence). PBMCs were collected from an approximately 9.3 ml volume of fresh peripheral blood.

The material sequenced was blood. The chain links TRBV7-9 to TRBJ1-5, with 7 positions matching TRBD1. The source of this sequence is a man in his thirties or forties with Graves' hyperthyroidism that later progressed to Graves' ophthalmopathy. The CDR3 nucleotides read TGTGCCAGCAGCTCTGCGGGACAGTGGCAGCCCCAGCATTTT. This codes for CASSSAGQWQPQHF.